Included here is one TCR beta chain sequence, with context. The antigen is not known. These data belong to a study of shared clonotypes between healthy human individuals. In the study overall: CD4 naive cells filled three plates per donor, CD4 memory three, CD8 naive two and CD8 memory one. General study results and limits: Clonotypes which were not shared had lower generation probabilities than clonotypes that all four donors shared.

Assay execution proceeded at the deep level. The method was immunoSEQ multiplex PCR; TCRdb's version includes in-frame clones alone and lacks a portion of them. Among about 870,000 clones listed, roughly 92% were seen once. In the naive CD8 group, cells lacked CD45RO and were positively selected for CCR7, so terminally differentiated effector memory CD45RA+ cells were left out. The germline V and J ends were trimmed by 1 base and 3 bases, with 11 bases remaining between them. CDR1 and CDR2 (germline): MDHEN, SYDVKM. This CDR3 spans 15 amino acids. The chain uses TRBV28 and TRBJ2-3, with D possibly TRBD2 on 6 matching bases. The sequenced material came from naive CD8+ T cells sorted from blood. The sequence was collected from a man aged 25 to 45 in good health. DNA of the CDR3: TGTGCCAGCAGTTTATCTAGCGACGGGACAGATACGCAGTATTTT. This translates into CASSLSSDGTDTQYF.